The rows below give T cell receptor beta chains drawn from one sample of a study of neurological immune-mediated disorders. TCRdb re-called the 5' RACE reads with MiXCR, one entry per CDR3 protein. The sample includes 20,000 to 30,000 distinct CDR3 sequences, roughly an eighth of them seen just once. Sequenced: PBMCs. Every receptor here comes from a woman aged 60-75 years with HTLV-1-associated myelopathy (HAM/TSP). Both conserved end residues are part of each CDR3. A D gene is named only where the DNA matches it firmly. Part of the rows lack a size; the others show once, few, many or a class for expanded clones.

CDR3 length	D gene	V gene	J gene	clone size	CDR3 protein	CDR3 DNA
16	-	TRBV24-1	TRBJ2-6	many	CVTSDGTLSGANVLTF	TGTGTCACCAGTGATGGAACCCTCTCTGGGGCCAACGTCCTGACTTTC
14	-	TRBV20-1	TRBJ1-5	many	CSARDMRANQPQHF	TGCAGTGCTAGAGATATGAGGGCAAATCAGCCCCAGCATTTT
17	TRBD1	TRBV20-1	TRBJ1-1	many	CSAGPPGEGARNDEAFF	TGCAGTGCTGGCCCACCCGGAGAGGGGGCAAGGAATGATGAAGCTTTCTTT
22	-	TRBV7-8	TRBJ1-2	-	CASSFYICSARDIGRQNYGYTF	-
16	TRBD2	TRBV6-5	TRBJ2-1	many	CASSYTVAGGRGEQFF	TGTGCCAGCAGTTACACTGTCGCGGGGGGGCGAGGTGAGCAGTTCTTC
14	-	TRBV7-9	TRBJ1-3	many	CASTRGQSGNTIYF	TGTGCCAGCACCCGGGGGCAGTCCGGAAACACCATATATTTT
10	-	TRBV29-1	TRBJ2-7	many	CSVLQGEQYF	TGCAGCGTTCTACAGGGCGAGCAGTACTTC
14	-	TRBV19	TRBJ2-7	-	CASSETGSSYEQYF	TGTGCCAGTAGCGAAACAGGGTCCTCCTACGAGCAGTACTTC
12	-	TRBV5-8	TRBJ2-7	-	CASSFAKYEQYF	TGTGCCAGCAGCTTCGCAAAATACGAGCAGTACTTC
12	-	TRBV30	TRBJ1-6	few	CAWSRGDSPLHF	TGTGCCTGGAGCCGGGGGGATTCACCCCTCCACTTT
15	-	TRBV5-1	TRBJ1-1	many	CASSLEGPPNTEAFF	TGCGCCAGCAGCTTGGAGGGGCCACCGAACACTGAAGCTTTCTTT
14	-	TRBV20-1	TRBJ2-1	medium-sized	CSARDQRQNNEQFF	TGCAGTGCCAGGGACCAGCGGCAGAACAATGAGCAGTTCTTC
14	-	TRBV11-2	TRBJ1-5	-	CASSLGLSNHPQHF	TGTGCCAGCAGCTTAGGCTTGTCCAATCATCCTCAGCATTTT
14	TRBD1	TRBV29-1	TRBJ2-5	many	CSFAGTGGQETQYF	TGCAGCTTCGCCGGGACAGGGGGTCAAGAGACCCAGTACTTC
12	-	TRBV20-1	TRBJ2-2	medium-sized	CSARENTGELFF	TGCAGTGCTAGAGAGAACACCGGGGAGCTGTTTTTT
14	-	TRBV20-1	TRBJ2-1	many	CSASEDPSYNEQFF	TGCAGTGCTAGCGAAGACCCTAGCTACAATGAGCAGTTCTTC
17	-	TRBV7-2	TRBJ1-4	few	CASKNQGRGTSNEKLFF	TGTGCCAGCAAGAACCAGGGACGCGGCACTTCTAATGAAAAACTGTTTTTT
17	TRBD2	TRBV29-1	TRBJ2-1	many	CSVTIAPLAGGLSEQFF	TGCAGCGTAACCATTGCCCCACTAGCGGGGGGCCTTAGTGAGCAGTTCTTC
17	-	TRBV5-5	TRBJ1-4	many	CASSFRISAGTNEKLFF	TGTGCCAGCAGCTTCAGGATTTCGGCGGGAACTAATGAAAAACTGTTTTTT
15	-	TRBV18	TRBJ1-4	few	CASSPTGHPNEKLFF	TGTGCCAGCTCACCGACAGGCCACCCTAATGAAAAACTGTTTTTT
13	TRBD2	TRBV5-1	TRBJ2-7	many	CASSPSGSYEQYF	TGCGCCAGCAGCCCTAGCGGTTCCTACGAGCAGTACTTC
13	-	TRBV19	TRBJ2-7	many	CASSINSEYEQYF	TGTGCCAGTAGTATAAACTCGGAGTACGAGCAGTACTTC
14	TRBD1	TRBV19	TRBJ2-7	many	CASSKMGTGHEQYF	TGTGCCAGTAGCAAAATGGGGACAGGGCACGAGCAGTACTTC
12	-	TRBV4-1	TRBJ2-3	-	CASSQPQDTQYF	TGCGCCAGCAGCCAGCCTCAAGATACGCAGTATTTT
15	TRBD1	TRBV7-9	TRBJ2-7	many	CASSATGGAPGEQYF	TGTGCCAGCAGCGCGACAGGGGGCGCCCCAGGAGAGCAGTACTTC
15	TRBD2	TRBV11-2	TRBJ2-2	many	CASSALAANTGELFF	TGTGCCAGCAGCGCACTAGCGGCGAACACCGGGGAGCTGTTTTTT
17	-	TRBV30	TRBJ2-1	-	CAWRDASYSSSYNEQFF	TGTGCCTGGAGGGATGCGTCCTATAGTAGCTCCTACAATGAGCAGTTCTTC
15	-	TRBV5-1	TRBJ2-1	many	CASSPEEGRGNEQFF	TGCGCCAGCAGCCCGGAAGAGGGGCGAGGCAATGAGCAGTTCTTC
15	TRBD2	TRBV20-1	TRBJ2-7	many	CSASRLAGLSYEQYF	TGCAGTGCTAGCAGGCTAGCGGGACTCTCCTACGAGCAGTACTTC
17	-	TRBV7-8	TRBJ2-2	many	CASSLTAGRPNTGELFF	TGTGCCAGCAGCTTAACCGCCGGACGGCCGAACACCGGGGAGCTGTTTTTT
15	TRBD1	TRBV29-1	TRBJ1-1	few	CSGDRVGNGNTEAFF	TGCAGCGGAGACAGGGTCGGGAATGGGAACACTGAAGCTTTCTTT
15	TRBD1	TRBV6-6	TRBJ2-1	many	CASSYQGQGVNEQFF	TGTGCCAGCAGTTACCAGGGACAGGGGGTTAATGAGCAGTTCTTC
14	-	TRBV29-1	TRBJ1-1	many	CSVYRNFMNTEAFF	TGCAGCGTTTACAGGAATTTCATGAACACTGAAGCTTTCTTT
13	-	TRBV20-1	TRBJ1-1	many	CSARDGVGTEAFF	TGCAGTGCTAGAGATGGCGTTGGGACTGAAGCTTTCTTT
16	-	TRBV5-1	TRBJ2-2	-	CASSRLKGDGTGELFF	TGCGCCAGCAGCCGACTCAAGGGTGACGGGACCGGGGAGCTGTTTTTT
16	-	TRBV7-9	TRBJ2-7	medium-sized	CASSLEVRQGGGEQYF	TGTGCCAGCAGCTTAGAAGTCCGGCAGGGCGGAGGCGAGCAGTACTTC
16	TRBD2	TRBV7-2	TRBJ2-2	many	CASSLAGGINTGELFF	TGTGCCAGCAGCTTGGCGGGGGGCATCAACACCGGGGAGCTGTTTTTT
14	-	TRBV10-3	TRBJ2-5	many	CAISKGGFQETQYF	TGTGCCATCAGTAAGGGGGGATTTCAAGAGACCCAGTACTTC
14	-	TRBV7-2	TRBJ2-1	many	CASSITTGRNEQFF	TGTGCCAGCAGCATAACGACAGGCCGCAATGAGCAGTTCTTC
16	-	TRBV5-1	TRBJ2-4	many	CASSLNRKIAKNIQYF	TGCGCCAGCAGCTTGAACAGGAAAATTGCCAAAAACATTCAGTACTTC
14	TRBD1	TRBV12-3/TRBV12-4	TRBJ2-5	many	CASSTGTGRETQYF	TGTGCCAGCAGTACAGGGACAGGGAGGGAGACCCAGTACTTC
14	-	TRBV7-9	TRBJ1-5	medium-sized	CASSLPGPGQPQHF	TGTGCCAGCAGCCTTCCAGGACCTGGTCAGCCCCAGCATTTT
13	-	TRBV4-2	TRBJ2-1	many	CASSQGTNNEQFF	TGTGCCAGCAGCCAAGGAACTAACAATGAGCAGTTCTTC
13	TRBD1	TRBV5-1	TRBJ1-2	many	CASSLQGFDGYTF	TGCGCCAGCAGCTTACAGGGGTTCGATGGCTACACCTTC
14	TRBD1	TRBV27	TRBJ2-1	many	CASVGQGRLNEQFF	TGTGCCAGCGTAGGACAGGGGAGATTGAATGAGCAGTTCTTC
15	-	TRBV7-2	TRBJ2-4	many	CASSLGPTLQNIQYF	TGTGCCAGCAGCTTAGGGCCGACCCTTCAAAACATTCAGTACTTC
14	TRBD2	TRBV28	TRBJ2-7	medium-sized	CASSKTSGYYEQYF	TGTGCCAGCAGTAAAACTAGCGGGTACTACGAGCAGTACTTC
12	-	TRBV20-1	TRBJ2-5	few	CSAGTPQETQYF	TGCAGTGCCGGGACTCCCCAAGAGACCCAGTACTTC
12	-	TRBV24-1	TRBJ1-2	many	CATSDFRFGYTF	TGTGCCACCAGTGATTTTCGATTTGGCTACACCTTC
17	TRBD2	TRBV19	TRBJ2-2	many	CASTGPGLAAYTGELFF	TGTGCCAGTACTGGACCGGGACTAGCGGCCTACACCGGGGAGCTGTTTTTT
15	TRBD1	TRBV11-2	TRBJ2-2	many	CASSRQGANTGELFF	TGTGCCAGCAGCCGACAGGGGGCGAACACCGGGGAGCTGTTTTTT
16	TRBD1	TRBV7-2	TRBJ2-1	many	CASSLVIGQGDHEQFF	TGTGCCAGCAGCTTAGTTATAGGACAGGGGGACCATGAGCAGTTCTTC
14	TRBD1	TRBV24-1	TRBJ1-3	many	CATSATGERNTIYF	TGTGCCACCAGTGCTACAGGGGAAAGGAACACCATATATTTT
16	-	TRBV12-3/TRBV12-4	TRBJ1-2	many	CASSLVRPRRRSGYTF	TGTGCCAGCAGTTTGGTCCGTCCTAGAAGAAGGAGTGGCTACACCTTC